This paragraph reports one T cell receptor beta chain. Its specificity is unknown. This record belongs to a study of PD-L1 blockade in urothelial cancer. Looking at the study overall: Patients went on atezolizumab in about 2014, receiving 1,200 mg intravenously every 3 weeks. Study findings and constraints: Tumor-associated clones in blood expanded more at 3 weeks in durable-benefit patients.

This CDR3 comprises 12 residues. Trimming pared 4 bases from V and 2 bases from J, leaving 6 bases between. Germline V lookup: CDR1 SGHNT, CDR2 YYREEE (reference sequence). Here immunoSEQ multiplex PCR was the method, and the copy in TCRdb shows in-frame clones only, minus some. The sample holds more than 20,000 clones, around 85% seen once. The source was PBMCs, collected around atezolizumab (anti-PD-L1) treatment. The sequence was obtained from a man aged 50-59 years with urothelial cancer. V usage is TRBV5-4 and J usage is TRBJ2-5; D possibly corresponds to TRBD2 (6 bases). CDR3 residues: CASSREQETQYF. DNA for the CDR3: TGTGCCAGCAGCCGGGAGCAAGAGACCCAGTACTTC.